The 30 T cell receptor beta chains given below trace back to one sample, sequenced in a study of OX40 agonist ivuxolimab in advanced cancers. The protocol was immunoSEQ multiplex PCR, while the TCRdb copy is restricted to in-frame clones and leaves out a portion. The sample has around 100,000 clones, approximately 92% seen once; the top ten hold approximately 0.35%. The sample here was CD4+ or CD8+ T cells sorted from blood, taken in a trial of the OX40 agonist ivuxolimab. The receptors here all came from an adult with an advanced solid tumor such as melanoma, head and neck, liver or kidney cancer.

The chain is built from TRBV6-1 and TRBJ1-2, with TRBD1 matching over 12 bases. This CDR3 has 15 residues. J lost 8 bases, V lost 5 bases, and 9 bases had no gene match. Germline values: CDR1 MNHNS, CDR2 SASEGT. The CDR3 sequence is CASSNRDRGREGYTF. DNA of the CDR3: TGTGCCAGCAGTAACCGGGACAGGGGGCGGGAGGGCTACACCTTC.

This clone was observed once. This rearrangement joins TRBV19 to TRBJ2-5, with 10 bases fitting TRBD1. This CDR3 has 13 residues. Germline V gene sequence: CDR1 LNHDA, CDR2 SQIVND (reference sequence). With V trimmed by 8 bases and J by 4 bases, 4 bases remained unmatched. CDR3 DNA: TGTGCCAGTGGACAGGGGGGACCAGAGACCCAGTACTTC. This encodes CASGQGGPETQYF.

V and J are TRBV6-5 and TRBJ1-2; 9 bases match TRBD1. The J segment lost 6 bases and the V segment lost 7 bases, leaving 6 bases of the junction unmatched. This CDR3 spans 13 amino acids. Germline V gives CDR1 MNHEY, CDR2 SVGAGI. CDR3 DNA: TGTGCCAGCAAAACCGGGACAGGGAATGGCTACACCTTC. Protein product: CASKTGTGNGYTF.

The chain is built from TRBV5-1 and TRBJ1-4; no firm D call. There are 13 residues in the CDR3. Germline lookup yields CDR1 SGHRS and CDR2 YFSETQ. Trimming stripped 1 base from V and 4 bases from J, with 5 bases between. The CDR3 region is CASSLYGNEKLFF. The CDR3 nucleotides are TGCGCCAGCAGCTTGTATGGTAATGAAAAACTGTTTTTT.

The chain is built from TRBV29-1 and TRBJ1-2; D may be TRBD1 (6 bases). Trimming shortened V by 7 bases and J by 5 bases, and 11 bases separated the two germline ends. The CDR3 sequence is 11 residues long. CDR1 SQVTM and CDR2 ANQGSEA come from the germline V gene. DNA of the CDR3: TGCAGCGAATCGACAGGTTATGGCTACACCTTC. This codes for CSESTGYGYTF.

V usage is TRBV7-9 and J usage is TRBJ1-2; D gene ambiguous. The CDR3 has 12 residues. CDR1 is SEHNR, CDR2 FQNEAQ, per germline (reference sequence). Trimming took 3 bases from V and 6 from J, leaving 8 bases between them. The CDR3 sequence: CASSLNGDGYTF. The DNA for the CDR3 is TGTGCCAGCAGCTTGAACGGCGATGGCTACACCTTC.

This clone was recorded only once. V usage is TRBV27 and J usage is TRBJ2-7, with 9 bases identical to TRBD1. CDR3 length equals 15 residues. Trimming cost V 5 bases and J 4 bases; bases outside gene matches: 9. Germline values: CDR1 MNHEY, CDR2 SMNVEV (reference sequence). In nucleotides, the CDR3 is TGTGCCAGCAGTCCATTCGACAGGGGGGGTTACGAGCAGTACTTC. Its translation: CASSPFDRGGYEQYF.

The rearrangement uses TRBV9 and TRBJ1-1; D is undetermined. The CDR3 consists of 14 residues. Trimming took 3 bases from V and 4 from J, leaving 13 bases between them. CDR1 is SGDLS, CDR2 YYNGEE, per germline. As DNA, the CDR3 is TGTGCCAGCAGCGCAGACATCAAGGGCACTGAAGCTTTCTTT. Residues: CASSADIKGTEAFF. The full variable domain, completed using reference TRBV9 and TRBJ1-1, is DSGVTQTPKHLITATGQRVTLRCSPRSGDLSVYWYQQSLDQGLQFLIQYYNGEERAKGNILERFSAQQFPDLHSELNLSSLELGDSALYFCASSADIKGTEAFFGQGTRLTVV.

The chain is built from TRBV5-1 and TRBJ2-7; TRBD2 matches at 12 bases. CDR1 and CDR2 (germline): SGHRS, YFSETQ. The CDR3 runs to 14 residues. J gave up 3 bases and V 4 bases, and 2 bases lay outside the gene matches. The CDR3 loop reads CASSQTSGSYEQYF. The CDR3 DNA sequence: TGCGCCAGCAGCCAGACTAGCGGGAGCTACGAGCAGTACTTC.

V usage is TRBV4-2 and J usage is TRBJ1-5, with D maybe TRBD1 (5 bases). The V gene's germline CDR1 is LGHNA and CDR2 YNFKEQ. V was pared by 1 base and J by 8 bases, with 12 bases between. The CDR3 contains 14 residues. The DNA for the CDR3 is TGTGCCAGCAGCCAAGGGGGGGAGGATAAGCCCCAGCATTTT. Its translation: CASSQGGEDKPQHF.

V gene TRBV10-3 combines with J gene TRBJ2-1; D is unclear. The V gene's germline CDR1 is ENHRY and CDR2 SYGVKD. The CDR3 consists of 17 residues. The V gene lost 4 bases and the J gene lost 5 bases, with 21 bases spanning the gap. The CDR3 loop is CAISGGVSSQADNEQFF. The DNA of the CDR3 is TGTGCCATCAGTGGTGGGGTCTCGAGCCAGGCCGACAATGAGCAGTTCTTC.

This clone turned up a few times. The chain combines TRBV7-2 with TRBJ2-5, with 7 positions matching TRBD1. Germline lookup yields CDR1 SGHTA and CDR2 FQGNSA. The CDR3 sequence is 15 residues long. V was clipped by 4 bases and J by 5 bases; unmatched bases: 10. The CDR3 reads CASSSLTGLAETQYF. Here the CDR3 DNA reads TGTGCCAGCAGCTCCCTGACAGGGTTAGCTGAGACCCAGTACTTC.

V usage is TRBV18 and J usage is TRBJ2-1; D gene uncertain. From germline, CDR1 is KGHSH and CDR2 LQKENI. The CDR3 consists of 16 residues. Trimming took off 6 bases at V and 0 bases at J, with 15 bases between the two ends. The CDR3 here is CASSPTVESSYNEQFF. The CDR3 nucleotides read TGTGCCAGCTCCCCTACAGTGGAGAGCTCCTACAATGAGCAGTTCTTC.

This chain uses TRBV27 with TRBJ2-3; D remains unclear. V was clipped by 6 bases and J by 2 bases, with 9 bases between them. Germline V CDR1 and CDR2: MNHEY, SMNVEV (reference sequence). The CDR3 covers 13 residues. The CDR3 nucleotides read TGTGCCAGCAGGGAGATTTCCACAGATACGCAGTATTTT. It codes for CASREISTDTQYF.

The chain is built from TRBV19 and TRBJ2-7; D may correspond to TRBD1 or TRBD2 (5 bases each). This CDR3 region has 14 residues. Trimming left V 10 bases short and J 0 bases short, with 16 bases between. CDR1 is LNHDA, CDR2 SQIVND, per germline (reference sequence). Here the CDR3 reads CATRLPGSSYEQYF. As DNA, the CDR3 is TGTGCCACCAGACTCCCAGGGAGCTCCTACGAGCAGTACTTC.

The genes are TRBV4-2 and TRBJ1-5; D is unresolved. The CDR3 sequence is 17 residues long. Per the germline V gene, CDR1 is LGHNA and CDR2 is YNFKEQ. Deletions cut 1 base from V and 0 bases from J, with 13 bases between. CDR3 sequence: CASSQGTDGYSNQPQHF. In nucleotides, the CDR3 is TGTGCCAGCAGCCAAGGTACGGACGGGTATAGCAATCAGCCCCAGCATTTT.

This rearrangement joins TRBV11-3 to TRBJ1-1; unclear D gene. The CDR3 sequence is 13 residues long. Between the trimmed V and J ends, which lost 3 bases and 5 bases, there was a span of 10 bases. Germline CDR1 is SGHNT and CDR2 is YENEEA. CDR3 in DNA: TGTGCCAGCAGCTTGTCCTCTGAGACTGAAGCTTTCTTT. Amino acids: CASSLSSETEAFF.

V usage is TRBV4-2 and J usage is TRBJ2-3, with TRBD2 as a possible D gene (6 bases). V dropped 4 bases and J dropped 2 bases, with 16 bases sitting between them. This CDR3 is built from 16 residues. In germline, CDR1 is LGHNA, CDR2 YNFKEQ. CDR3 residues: CASSLGMRGYTDTQYF. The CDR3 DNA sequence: TGTGCCAGCAGCCTCGGAATGCGGGGTTACACAGATACGCAGTATTTT.

The CDR3 reads CASSYPGQSEAFF. CDR3 DNA sequence: TGTGCCAGCAGTTACCCGGGACAGAGTGAAGCTTTCTTT. The chain recombines TRBV6-5 with TRBJ1-1, with TRBD1 identical over 7 bases. V trimming: 2 bases; J trimming: 7 bases; junction bases outside the gene matches: 4. The CDR3 has 13 residues. Germline V gene data show CDR1 as MNHEY and CDR2 as SVGAGI.

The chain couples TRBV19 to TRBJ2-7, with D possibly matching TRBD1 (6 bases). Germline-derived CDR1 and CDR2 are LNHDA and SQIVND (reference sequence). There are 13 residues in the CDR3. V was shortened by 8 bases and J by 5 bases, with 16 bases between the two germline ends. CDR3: CASRPQGLNEQYF. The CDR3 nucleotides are TGTGCCAGTCGCCCACAGGGCTTGAACGAGCAGTACTTC.

As DNA, the CDR3 is TGTGCCAGCAGACTGAAAGCGGGGCAGAGTCATGAGCAGTTCTTC. Its translation: CASRLKAGQSHEQFF. The J gene is TRBJ2-1, the V gene TRBV5-4, with 7 bases aligning to TRBD2. Trimming cost V 5 bases and J 8 bases; bases outside gene matches: 13. CDR1 SGHNT and CDR2 YYREEE come from the germline V gene (reference sequence). The CDR3 spans 15 residues.

CDR3 nucleotide sequence: TGTGCCACCAGCAAACAAACTAGCGGTGGGACCCAGTACTTC. Its protein product is CATSKQTSGGTQYF. This chain links TRBV15 with TRBJ2-5, with 8 bases identical to TRBD2. Germline loops: CDR1 LNHNV, CDR2 YYDKDF (reference sequence). The CDR3 has 14 amino acids. With 4 bases clipped from V and 7 bases from J, the junction kept 8 bases outside the gene matches. Together with reference TRBV15 and TRBJ2-5, the CDR3 gives the full variable domain: DAMVIQNPRYQVTQFGKPVTLSCSQTLNHNVMYWYQQKSSQAPKLLFHYYDKDFNNEADTPDNFQSRRPNTSFCFLDIRSPGLGDTAMYLCATSKQTSGGTQYFGPGTRLLVL.

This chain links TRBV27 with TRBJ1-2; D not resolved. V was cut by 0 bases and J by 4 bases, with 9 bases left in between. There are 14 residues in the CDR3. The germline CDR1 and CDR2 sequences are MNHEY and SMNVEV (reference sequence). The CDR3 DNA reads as TGTGCCAGCAGTTTATCAGGCAGGCCCTATGGCTACACCTTC. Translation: CASSLSGRPYGYTF.

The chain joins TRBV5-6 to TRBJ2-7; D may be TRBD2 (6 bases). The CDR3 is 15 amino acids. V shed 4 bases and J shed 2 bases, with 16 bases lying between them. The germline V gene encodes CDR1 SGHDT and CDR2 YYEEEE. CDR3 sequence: CASSRKRVGPYEQYF. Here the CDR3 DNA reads TGTGCCAGCAGCCGGAAGCGGGTGGGGCCCTACGAGCAGTACTTC.

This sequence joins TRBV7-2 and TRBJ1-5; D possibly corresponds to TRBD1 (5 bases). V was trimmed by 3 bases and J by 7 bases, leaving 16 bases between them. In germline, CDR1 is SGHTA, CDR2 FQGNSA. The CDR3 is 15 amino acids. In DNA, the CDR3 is TGTGCCAGCAGCTTTGTTGGGGGGAAAGGACAGCCCCAGCATTTT. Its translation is CASSFVGGKGQPQHF.

As DNA, the CDR3 is TGTGCCATCAGTGCTTCGACAGGGACTGACGCCGAGCAGTACTTC. It codes for CAISASTGTDAEQYF. The V gene is TRBV10-3, the J gene TRBJ2-7; perhaps TRBD1 as D (7 bases). The CDR3 contains 15 residues. Germline V gives CDR1 ENHRY, CDR2 SYGVKD. Between the trimmed V and J ends, which lost 4 bases and 6 bases, there was a span of 19 bases.

The CDR3 sequence is CASSRGQETQYF. As DNA, the CDR3 is TGTGCCAGCAGTAGGGGCCAAGAGACCCAGTACTTC. This rearrangement joins TRBV6-5 to TRBJ2-5, with D possibly TRBD1 on 5 matching bases. Germline lookup yields CDR1 MNHEY and CDR2 SVGAGI. The V and J ends lost 5 bases and 1 base respectively, with 5 bases between them. This CDR3 spans 12 amino acids.

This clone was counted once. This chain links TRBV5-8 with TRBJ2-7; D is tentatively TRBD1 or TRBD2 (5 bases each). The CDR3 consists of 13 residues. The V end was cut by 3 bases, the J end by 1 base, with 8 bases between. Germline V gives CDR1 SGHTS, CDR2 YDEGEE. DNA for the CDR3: TGTGCCAGCAGCTGGGACCGATCCTACGAGCAGTACTTC. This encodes CASSWDRSYEQYF.

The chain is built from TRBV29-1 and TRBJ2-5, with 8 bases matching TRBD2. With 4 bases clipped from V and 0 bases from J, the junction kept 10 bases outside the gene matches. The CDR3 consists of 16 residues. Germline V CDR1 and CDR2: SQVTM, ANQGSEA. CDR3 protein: CSVAPEIAGYQETQYF. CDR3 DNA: TGCAGCGTTGCCCCGGAAATAGCGGGATACCAAGAGACCCAGTACTTC.

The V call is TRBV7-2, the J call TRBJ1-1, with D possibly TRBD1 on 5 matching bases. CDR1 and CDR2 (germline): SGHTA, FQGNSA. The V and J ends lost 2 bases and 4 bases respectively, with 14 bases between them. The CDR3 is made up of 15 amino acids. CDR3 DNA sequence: TGTGCCAGCAGCTTAAATGGGCAGGGAATCACTGAAGCTTTCTTT. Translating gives CASSLNGQGITEAFF.